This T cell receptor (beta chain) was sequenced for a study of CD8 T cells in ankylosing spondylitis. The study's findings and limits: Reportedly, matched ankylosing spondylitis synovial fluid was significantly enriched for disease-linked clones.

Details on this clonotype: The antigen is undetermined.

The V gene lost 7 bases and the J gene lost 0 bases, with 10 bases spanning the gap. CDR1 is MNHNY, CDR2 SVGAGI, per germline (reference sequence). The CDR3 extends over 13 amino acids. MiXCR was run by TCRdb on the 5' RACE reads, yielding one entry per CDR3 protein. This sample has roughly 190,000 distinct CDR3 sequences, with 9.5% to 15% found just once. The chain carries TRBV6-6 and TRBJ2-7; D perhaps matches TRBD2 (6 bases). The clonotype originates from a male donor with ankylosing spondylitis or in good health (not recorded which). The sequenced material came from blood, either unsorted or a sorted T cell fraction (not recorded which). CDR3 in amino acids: CASTDGGSYEQYF. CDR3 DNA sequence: TGTGCCAGCACCGACGGGGGCTCCTACGAGCAGTACTTC.